The 20 T cell receptor beta chains below come from one sample, sequenced in a study of T cells after yellow fever vaccination. TCRdb passed the 5' RACE reads through MiXCR, listing each CDR3 protein once. The data show 400,000 to 650,000 distinct CDR3 sequences, around a fifth seen once. The sample in question was PBMCs, obtained less than 25 days after the first yellow fever vaccination. All receptors derive from a man aged 18 to 29 who received the YFV17D yellow fever vaccine.

The J gene is TRBJ1-6, the V gene TRBV4-1, with a tentative D call TRBD1 (5 bases). This CDR3 spans 16 amino acids. Germline-derived CDR1 and CDR2 are MGHRA and YSYEKL. The germline V and J ends were trimmed by 4 bases and 6 bases, with 16 bases remaining between them. The DNA of the CDR3 is TGCGCCAGCAGCCCTTCCGGGGGGGGTATTAATTCACCCCTCCACTTT. This codes for CASSPSGGGINSPLHF.

V and J are TRBV7-6 and TRBJ2-5; 8 bases align to TRBD1. The CDR3 has 15 amino acids. Trimming at V came to 6 bases and at J to 5 bases, leaving 11 bases not matched to a gene. Germline CDR1 is SGHVS and CDR2 is FNYEAQ. The CDR3 sequence is CASSFNQGAGETQYF. The DNA for the CDR3 is TGTGCCAGCAGTTTCAATCAGGGGGCCGGGGAGACCCAGTACTTC.

In its sample, this clonotype was seen a few times. The CDR3 bases are TGCAGTGCTCACCTGCGGGACAGACCATACAATGAGCAGTTCTTC. Its translation is CSAHLRDRPYNEQFF. The rearrangement joins TRBV20-1 to TRBJ2-1; D is perhaps TRBD1 (7 bases). Trimming took 5 bases from V and 4 from J, leaving 18 bases between them. This CDR3 has 15 amino acids. The germline CDR1 and CDR2 sequences are DFQATT and SNEGSKA (reference sequence).

This sequence joins TRBV27 and TRBJ1-2, with D possibly matching TRBD1 (5 bases). The germline CDR1 and CDR2 sequences are MNHEY and SMNVEV (reference sequence). V dropped 5 bases and J dropped 6 bases, with 16 bases sitting between them. The CDR3 is 14 amino acids. CDR3 sequence (DNA): TGTGCCAGCAGTCCCCCTGGGACGTCTCATGGCTACACCTTC. The encoded protein is CASSPPGTSHGYTF.

This chain connects TRBV9 to TRBJ2-6; the match to TRBD1 covers 7 bases. CDR3 length equals 17 residues. Germline V gives CDR1 SGDLS, CDR2 YYNGEE. Trimming cost V 0 bases and J 0 bases; bases outside gene matches: 3. The CDR3 sequence is CASSVGGGLSGANVLTF. The CDR3 DNA reads as TGTGCCAGCAGCGTAGGAGGGGGCCTCTCTGGGGCCAACGTCCTGACTTTC.

This clonotype was seen ten or more times. This sequence joins TRBV7-8 and TRBJ2-3, with unresolved D. The CDR3 runs to 15 residues. The V and J ends lost 2 bases and 2 bases respectively, with 11 bases between them. Germline V lookup: CDR1 SGHVS, CDR2 FQNEAQ. The CDR3 bases are TGTGCCAGCAGCTTATCACCCGTGAACACAGATACGCAGTATTTT. Translated: CASSLSPVNTDTQYF.

The chain is built from TRBV5-1 and TRBJ1-1; 9 nucleotides agree with TRBD1. This CDR3 has 14 residues. CDR1 SGHRS and CDR2 YFSETQ come from the germline V gene. Trimming at V came to 2 bases and at J to 6 bases, leaving 5 bases not matched to a gene. Here the CDR3 reads CASSFRDRVAEAFF. The DNA for the CDR3 is TGCGCCAGCAGCTTCCGGGACAGGGTCGCTGAAGCTTTCTTT.

The V and J genes are TRBV11-2 and TRBJ1-4; D is possibly TRBD1 (5 bases). This CDR3 spans 14 amino acids. From germline, CDR1 is SGHAT and CDR2 FQNNGV. Trimming cost V 4 bases and J 7 bases, with 13 bases left between them. CDR3 in amino acids: CASSYGAPSEKLFF. DNA for the CDR3: TGTGCCAGCAGCTACGGGGCTCCATCTGAAAAACTGTTTTTT.

The genes are TRBV14 and TRBJ2-2, with D unresolved. With 1 base removed from V and 3 bases from J, the gap between germline ends came to 9 bases. The germline CDR1 and CDR2 sequences are SGHDN and FVKESK. The CDR3 has 15 residues. Here the CDR3 reads CASSQAVGYTGELFF. CDR3 coding DNA: TGTGCCAGCAGCCAAGCTGTGGGGTACACCGGGGAGCTGTTTTTT.

The chain is built from TRBV6-5 and TRBJ2-2; D call uncertain. The CDR3 has 15 residues. Trimming removed 2 bases from V and 4 bases from J, with 11 bases in between. Germline CDR1 is MNHEY and CDR2 is SVGAGI. CDR3 in amino acids: CASSYKRGVTGELFF. The CDR3 DNA is TGTGCCAGCAGTTACAAGCGCGGAGTCACCGGGGAGCTGTTTTTT.

The V call is TRBV4-2, the J call TRBJ2-3; D gene unclear. Trimming left V 0 bases short and J 1 base short, with 11 bases between. This CDR3 spans 16 amino acids. Germline V gene lookup returns CDR1 LGHNA and CDR2 YNFKEQ. CDR3 coding DNA: TGTGCCAGCAGCCAAGATTTGGCGATCCGCACAGATACGCAGTATTTT. Translated, it gives CASSQDLAIRTDTQYF.

The chain employs TRBV14 and TRBJ2-4, with 7 bases aligning to TRBD1. The CDR3 covers 15 residues. V gave up 10 bases and J gave up 9 bases; unmatched junction bases: 18. From germline, CDR1 is SGHDN and CDR2 FVKESK. The CDR3 here is CAIPATGAQLVIQYF. The DNA of the CDR3 is TGTGCCATCCCCGCAACAGGGGCTCAATTAGTCATTCAGTACTTC.

This clonotype was detected only a few times. The rearrangement links TRBV5-1 to TRBJ2-2, with TRBD2 identical over 13 bases. The CDR3 has 19 residues. Germline CDR1 reads SGHRS; CDR2 reads YFSETQ. Trimming at V came to 3 bases and at J to 1 base, leaving 9 bases not matched to a gene. CDR3: CASSSRTSGGPLNTGELFF. The CDR3 nucleotides read TGCGCCAGCAGCTCTAGGACTAGCGGGGGCCCCCTGAACACCGGGGAGCTGTTTTTT.

The rearrangement links TRBV14 to TRBJ1-4, with a possible D match to TRBD1 (6 bases). V lost 1 base and J lost 5, with 14 bases in between. The CDR3 spans 16 residues. Germline-derived CDR1 and CDR2 are SGHDN and FVKESK. CDR3 coding DNA: TGTGCCAGCAGCCAAGTCGCTCAACAGGGAAATGAAAAACTGTTTTTT. Encoded protein: CASSQVAQQGNEKLFF.

The V and J genes are TRBV6-2 or TRBV6-3 and TRBJ1-2, with 7 nucleotides matching TRBD1. Germline assignment: CDR1 MNHEY and CDR2 SVGEGT. The CDR3 covers 14 residues. The J segment lost 3 bases and the V segment lost 6 bases, leaving 7 bases of the junction unmatched. The CDR3: CASSQQGIDYGYTF. The CDR3 bases are TGTGCCAGCAGCCAACAGGGGATAGACTATGGCTACACCTTC.

The rearrangement joins TRBV29-1 to TRBJ2-3, with D unresolved. CDR3 size: 12 residues. The germline V and J ends were trimmed by 1 base and 6 bases, with 8 bases remaining between them. Germline loops: CDR1 SQVTM, CDR2 ANQGSEA. The CDR3 loop reads CSVEGTSDTQYF. The CDR3 DNA follows: TGCAGCGTTGAAGGGACCTCCGATACGCAGTATTTT.

This clonotype was seen more than once but under ten times. The chain joins TRBV6-2 or TRBV6-3 to TRBJ2-7; D is possibly TRBD1 or TRBD2 (5 bases each). CDR3 length: 15 amino acids. Germline values: CDR1 MNHEY, CDR2 SVGEGT. The V gene lost 6 bases and the J gene lost 4 bases, with 19 bases spanning the gap. CDR3 residues: CASSRHRGRGYEQYF. CDR3 DNA sequence: TGTGCCAGCAGCCGCCATCGGGGCAGAGGATACGAGCAGTACTTC.

This clonotype was detected a few times. This chain joins TRBV20-1 and TRBJ2-7; 11 bases align to TRBD2. V dropped 1 base and J dropped 2; count of bases not matched to a gene: 7. CDR3 size: 16 residues. The germline CDR1 and CDR2 sequences are DFQATT and SNEGSKA (reference sequence). The CDR3 loop is CSARVGGTSGTYEQYF. The CDR3 nucleotides read TGCAGTGCTAGAGTTGGGGGGACTAGCGGAACCTACGAGCAGTACTTC.

This clonotype showed up just a few times. CDR3 sequence reads: CASAPGSGYTF. The CDR3 DNA is TGTGCCAGTGCACCAGGGTCTGGCTACACCTTC. V usage is TRBV2 and J usage is TRBJ1-2; possible D gene TRBD1, 5 bases. The CDR3 is made up of 11 amino acids. Trimming cost V 9 bases and J 7 bases, with 12 bases left between them. The germline CDR1 and CDR2 sequences are SNHLY and FYNNEI.

The gene calls are TRBV10-3 and TRBJ2-3; no clear D gene. CDR1 and CDR2 (germline): ENHRY, SYGVKD. This CDR3 has 12 residues. Trimming cost V 5 bases and J 4 bases, with 7 bases left between them. CDR3 nucleotides: TGTGCCATCAGTCCCCAACCAGATACGCAGTATTTT. Translation: CAISPQPDTQYF.